This T cell receptor (beta chain) comes out of a study of shared clonotypes between healthy human individuals. The study, taken as a whole, reports: Non-shared clonotypes showed lower generation probabilities than clonotypes common to all four donors. Researchers sampled only blood; tissue repertoires likely differ.

About this clone itself: Its antigen is currently unknown.

Germline V gene sequence: CDR1 MGHDK, CDR2 SYGVNS. The CDR3 totals 14 residues. Unmatched junction bases numbered 6, after V lost 4 bases and J lost 5 bases. Across several immunoSEQ plates, the genomic DNA of each subset was split evenly. In the authors' workflow: Without quality scores, immunoSEQ junctional reads could not be filtered like full-length reads. Repertoires were generated with immunoSEQ multiplex PCR, while TCRdb's copy carries only in-frame clones and drops some. V, J and clone size were drawn from that table, and D and trimming were deduced from the DNA. Of about 710,000 clones in the sample, around 77% were seen once.

Sequencing was done on a sample of memory CD4+ T cells sorted from blood. Noted subset: CD45RA-negative fraction. The chain is built from TRBV25-1 and TRBJ2-3, with 7 bases lining up with TRBD1. The receptor was isolated from a woman aged 25 to 39 in good health. For the CDR3, the DNA is TGTGCCAGCAGTGTGAGGACAGGCAAAGATACGCAGTATTTT. Translated, it gives CASSVRTGKDTQYF.